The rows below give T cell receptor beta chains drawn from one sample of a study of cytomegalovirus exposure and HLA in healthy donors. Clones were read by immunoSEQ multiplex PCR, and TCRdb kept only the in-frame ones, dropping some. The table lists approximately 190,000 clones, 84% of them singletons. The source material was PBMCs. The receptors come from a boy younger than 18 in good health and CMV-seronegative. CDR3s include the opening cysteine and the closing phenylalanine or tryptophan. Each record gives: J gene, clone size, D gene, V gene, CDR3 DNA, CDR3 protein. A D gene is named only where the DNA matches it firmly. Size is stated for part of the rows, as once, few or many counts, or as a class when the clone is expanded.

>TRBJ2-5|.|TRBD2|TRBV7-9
TGTGCCAGCAGCCCATACCGACTAGCGGGGGGTCAAGAGACCCAGTACTTC
CASSPYRLAGGQETQYF
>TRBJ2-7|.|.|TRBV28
TGTGCCAGCAGTCTCAGTTCAGGATTGAGGGTCACCTACGAGCAGTACTTC
CASSLSSGLRVTYEQYF
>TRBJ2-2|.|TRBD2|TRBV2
TGTGCCAGCATCACGCGGGAGGACACCGGGGAGCTGTTTTTT
CASITREDTGELFF
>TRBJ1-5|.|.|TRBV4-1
TGCGCCAGCAGCCAAGAACCCCCACAGGGAAGTCAGCCCCAGCATTTT
CASSQEPPQGSQPQHF
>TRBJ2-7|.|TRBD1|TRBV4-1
TGCGCCAGCAGCCAAAACACAGGACAGGCCCCTTCCTACGAGCAGTACTTC
CASSQNTGQAPSYEQYF
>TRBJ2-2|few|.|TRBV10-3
TGTGCCATCAGTGAGTCAGCGGCGAACACCGGGGAGCTGTTTTTT
CAISESAANTGELFF
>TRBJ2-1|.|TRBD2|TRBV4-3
TGCGCCAGCAGCCGAAACCTACTAGCGGGGGGCAATGAGCAGTTCTTC
CASSRNLLAGGNEQFF
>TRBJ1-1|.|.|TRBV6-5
TGTGCCAGCAGTTACTCAGCGGTCGGGAACACTGAAGCTTTCTTT
CASSYSAVGNTEAFF
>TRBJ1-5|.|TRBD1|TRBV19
TGTGCCAGTACCTCACAATTGGGACAGGTTAATCAGCCCCAGCATTTT
CASTSQLGQVNQPQHF
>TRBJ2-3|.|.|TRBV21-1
TGTGCCAGCAGCGGTGGCGGGAGGGATACAGATACGCAGTATTTT
CASSGGGRDTDTQYF
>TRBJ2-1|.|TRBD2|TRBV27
TGTGCCAGCAGGTCGCTAGCGGGAGGGCATGAGCAGTTCTTC
CASRSLAGGHEQFF
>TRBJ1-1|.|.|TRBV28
TGTGCCAGCAGTTGGGCCCTTGGGGCGAGAAACACTGAAGCTTTCTTT
CASSWALGARNTEAFF
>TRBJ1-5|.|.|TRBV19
TGTGCCAGTAGTAAGGAGGTCAGACAAAATTATCAGCCCCAGCATTTT
CASSKEVRQNYQPQHF
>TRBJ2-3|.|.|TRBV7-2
TGTGCCAGCAGTCGGACAGTTACTAGCACAGATACGCAGTATTTT
CASSRTVTSTDTQYF
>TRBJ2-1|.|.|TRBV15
TGTGCCACCAGCTATAGCGTTCTTTGGAATGAGCAGTTCTTC
CATSYSVLWNEQFF
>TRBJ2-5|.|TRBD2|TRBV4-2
TGTGCCAGCAGCCCCGAGACTAGCGGGAGGGATCAAGAGACCCAGTACTTC
CASSPETSGRDQETQYF
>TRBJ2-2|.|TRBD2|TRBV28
TGTGCCAGCAGTGCTTTTAGCGGGAGGGCCCCCACCGGGGAGCTGTTTTTT
CASSAFSGRAPTGELFF
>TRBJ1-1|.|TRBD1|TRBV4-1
TGCGCCAGCAGCCGCGCAAAGGGGACAGGGGACGCTGAAGCTTTCTTT
CASSRAKGTGDAEAFF
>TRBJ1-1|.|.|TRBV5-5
TGTGCCAGCAGCTTGGCTGACACTGAAGCTTTCTTT
CASSLADTEAFF
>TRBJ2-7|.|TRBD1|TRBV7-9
TGTGCCAGCAGCGCCCCGGGGACAGGAAGGTACGAGCAGTACTTC
CASSAPGTGRYEQYF
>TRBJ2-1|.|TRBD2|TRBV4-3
TGCGCCAGCAGCCAGTACCCTTCCGGGACTAGCGGGGGGGCCCAGGATGAGCAGTTCTTC
CASSQYPSGTSGGAQDEQFF
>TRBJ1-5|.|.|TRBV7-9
TGTGCCAGCAGTTCCGGGACACAAAATCAGCCCCAGCATTTT
CASSSGTQNQPQHF
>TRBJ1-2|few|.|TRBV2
TGTGCCGGCTACAGGGACCATGGCTACACCTTC
CAGYRDHGYTF
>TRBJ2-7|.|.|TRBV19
TGTGCCAGTAGTAGGACAGCTGTTTCCGAGCAGTACTTC
CASSRTAVSEQYF
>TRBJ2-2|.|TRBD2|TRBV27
TGTGCCAGCAACCTGGGGGGGGCCGGGGAGCTGTTTTTT
CASNLGGAGELFF
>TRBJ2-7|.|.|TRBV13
TGTGCCAGCAGCTTGGGGACTCGCCGCTACGAGCAGTACTTC
CASSLGTRRYEQYF
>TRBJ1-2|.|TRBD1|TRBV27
TGTGCCAGCAGTTCACAGGGGAGGAGTGGCTACACCTTC
CASSSQGRSGYTF
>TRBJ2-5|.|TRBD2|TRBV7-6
TGTGCCAGCAGCTTAGCAGTTAGCCTAGCGGAAGAGACCCAGTACTTC
CASSLAVSLAEETQYF
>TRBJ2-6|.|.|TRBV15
TGTGCCACCAGCAGGATCCAGACACGCTCTGGGGCCAACGTCCTGACTTTC
CATSRIQTRSGANVLTF
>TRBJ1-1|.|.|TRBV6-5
TGTGCCAGCAGTTACCGCGTAGTAGGGACTTTACCTGAAGCTTTCTTT
CASSYRVVGTLPEAFF
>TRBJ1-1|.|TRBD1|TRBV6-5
TGTGCCAGCAGGACCGACAGGGGCACTGAAGCTTTCTTT
CASRTDRGTEAFF
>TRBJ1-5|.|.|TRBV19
TGTGCCAGTAGTATAATAGTCCTCAATCAGCCCCAGCATTTT
CASSIIVLNQPQHF
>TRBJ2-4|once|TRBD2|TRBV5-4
TGTGCCAGCAGCTTGGCGGGGGGAATGGCCAAAAACATTCAGTACTTC
CASSLAGGMAKNIQYF
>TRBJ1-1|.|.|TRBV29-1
TGCAGCGTTGGACGGAGCACTGAAGCTTTCTTT
CSVGRSTEAFF
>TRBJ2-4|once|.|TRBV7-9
TGTGCCAGCAGCCCGAGAGGCAGAGGAAAAAACATTCAGTACTTC
CASSPRGRGKNIQYF